The entry that follows covers one T cell receptor beta chain sequence. These data are taken from a study of blood T cell repertoires in COVID-19. Study-wide background: Samples representing acute and convalescent COVID-19 were sourced from the United States, Italy and Spain. Sources were T cells, B-cell-depleted T cells, or PBMCs; the material itself was cDNA or gDNA.

V was pared by 6 bases and J by 3 bases, with 2 bases of the junction left unmatched. The CDR3 loop spans 13 amino acids. Germline-derived CDR1 and CDR2 are MNHEY and SMNVEV (reference sequence). Using immunoSEQ multiplex PCR, the repertoire was profiled, and TCRdb retains in-frame clones only, with some absent. The sample lists some 500,000 clones, roughly 90% occurring once. Living in 24 US areas, the participants were between roughly 18 and 95 years of age. The V gene is TRBV27, the J gene TRBJ2-5; TRBD1 matches at 9 bases. Sequencing used PBMCs or T cells enriched from blood (not recorded which). The TCR originated in a woman in her thirties or forties who had recovered from COVID-19. CDR3 loop: CASRGQGKETQYF. The DNA for the CDR3 is TGTGCCAGCAGGGGACAGGGAAAAGAGACCCAGTACTTC.